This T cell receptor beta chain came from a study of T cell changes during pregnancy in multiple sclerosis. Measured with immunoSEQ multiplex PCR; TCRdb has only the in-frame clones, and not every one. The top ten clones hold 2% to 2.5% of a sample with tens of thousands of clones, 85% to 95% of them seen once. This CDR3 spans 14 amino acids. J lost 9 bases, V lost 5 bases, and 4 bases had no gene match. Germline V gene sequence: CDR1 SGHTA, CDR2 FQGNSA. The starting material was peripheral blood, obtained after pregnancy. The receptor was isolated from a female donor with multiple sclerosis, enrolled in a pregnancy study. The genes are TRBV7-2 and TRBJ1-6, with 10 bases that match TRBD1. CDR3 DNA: TGTGCCAGCAGCCATGGGACAGGGGTTTCACCCCTCCACTTT. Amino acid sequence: CASSHGTGVSPLHF.